This T cell receptor beta chain was retrieved from a study of early stage breast cancer tumors (dated by TCRdb to 2015 to 2018). Background for the entire study: Of the roughly 17 invasive breast tumors, approximately 11 were found to be estrogen receptor-positive, progesterone receptor-positive and HER2-negative. About 65% of the 12 ER+/PR+/HER2- tumors were invasive ductal carcinomas, while the other four were invasive lobular carcinomas. A read coverage of roughly 10-fold per sample was achieved on average. The samples as a whole yielded under 3,500,000 detected templates, corresponding to 1,100,000 or so unique clonotypes. Findings and caveats that apply to the study as a whole: Bulk genomic DNA sequencing of unsorted cells missed chain pairing and functional markers such as CD4, CD8 and FOXP3. Repertoires from blood and normal breast were more alike than repertoires from blood and tumor, and in about 90% of the 16 patients, comparing each tissue with blood separated tumor from normal. Because the cohort was small, a breakdown by tumor subtype could not be done. Enriched TCRB sequences shared across patients were found to be mostly commonly generated sequences that were unlikely to play an important role in the tumor microenvironment. Tumors showed about 2.5-fold higher T cell density and higher clonality than adjacent normal breast tissue.

The study profiled bulk TCR beta-chain repertoires in matched peripheral blood, tumor and adjacent normal breast tissue taken from some 17 patients with early-stage breast cancer. Before surgery, roughly 4.5-10 mL of whole blood was collected in EDTA tubes and processed within 2 hours. Ficoll-Paque centrifugation in SepMate-50 tubes was used to isolate peripheral blood mononuclear cells. PBMCs were cryopreserved in aliquots of roughly 1.8 to 4 million cells in approximately 90% FBS with around 10% DMSO and kept in liquid nitrogen. Genomic DNA was extracted with the Qiagen AllPrep DNA/RNA Mini kit. Details on this clone: The clone's antigen remains unknown. Compared with germline, one end of the junction differs, possibly owing to a read error.

Every sample was amplified as two independent genomic DNA replicates, using approximately 550 ng for blood and approximately 1.5 ug for tumor or normal breast. Following the manufacturer's instructions, the ImmunoSeq Intro kit was used to carry out TCRB sequencing on genomic DNA. The multiplex PCR ran for 30 to 35 cycles using proprietary primers and spike-in control sequences for absolute quantification. An 87-bp fragment spanning the CDR3 and flanking V and J genes was sequenced with single-end 150-bp reads. Each lane of an Illumina MiSeq using version 3.0 chemistry carried seven multiplexed samples, with two replicates per sample. Per the source publication's procedure: The vendor's proprietary pipeline processed the raw data and merged both replicates into a single result for each sample. Clonotypes were defined as productive rearrangements sharing the V-gene family, CDR3 amino acid sequence and J-gene segment. Clonality was calculated as 1 minus the normalized Shannon entropy (Pielou evenness) of TCRB abundances. T cell density was estimated by dividing total templates by the number of input cells inferred from the DNA input amount. Recon was used with default parameters to estimate total repertoire diversity and clonality. Tumor-enriched clonotypes were defined as having over 0.1% abundance in tumor and at least 32-fold higher abundance than in normal breast. Here the immuneACCESS table is served through TCRdb, limited to in-frame sequences with V and J called. Missing clones are a known gap in these copies; in checked studies unresolved V genes cover under half, and the rest lacks a known reason. The V and J calls and the clone size are those of that table, but D and trimming were determined from the DNA. The sample table holds 25,000 to 35,000 clones, of which about four fifths were seen once. Of the sample, approximately 9% is held by the ten largest clones.

Sample: blood. The sequence derives from a person between 50 and 60 years old with breast cancer.

CDR3 loop: CASSPETSRVIF. The DNA sequence is TGTGCCAGCAGCCCAGAGACTAGCCGTGTGATCTTC. The V and J genes are TRBV7-3 and TRBJ2-1; TRBD2 agrees with 7 junctional bases. Based on the germline V gene, the CDR1 and CDR2 sequences are SGHTA and FQGTGA. From its cysteine to its phenylalanine, the CDR3 spans 12 amino acids. The retained sequence is limited to the CDR3, 36 bases, with the frame set at the first base.